One sample yielded the 18 T cell receptor beta chains listed below, sequenced in a study of chemoradiotherapy in HPV16-positive cancers. The protocol was immunoSEQ multiplex PCR, while the TCRdb copy is restricted to in-frame clones and leaves out a portion. Of fewer than 15,000 clones in the sample, about two thirds were seen once. The sample was taken from a patient who underwent chemoradiotherapy. These receptors were obtained from a human donor with HPV-associated anogenital cancer.

V usage is TRBV28 and J usage is TRBJ2-5; D uncertain. Trimming took off 4 bases at V and 2 bases at J, with 5 bases between the two ends. Germline lookup yields CDR1 MDHEN and CDR2 SYDVKM. CDR3 length equals 12 residues. CDR3 amino acids: CASSSGQETQYF. CDR3 coding DNA: TGTGCCAGCAGTTCCGGTCAAGAGACCCAGTACTTC.

This sequence joins TRBV7-3 and TRBJ2-1, with TRBD1 matching 7 bases. This CDR3 has 15 residues. J gave up 6 bases and V 1 base, and 6 bases lay outside the gene matches. CDR1 is SGHTA, CDR2 FQGTGA, per germline. The CDR3 DNA reads TGTGCCAGCAGCTTAAATTGGGCAGGGGGCAATGAGCAGTTCTTC. Its translation: CASSLNWAGGNEQFF.

The chain carries TRBV5-1 and TRBJ2-2, with 7 bases lining up with TRBD2. The CDR3 is 16 residues long. Per the germline V gene, CDR1 is SGHRS and CDR2 is YFSETQ. J gave up 4 bases and V 4 bases, and 10 bases lay outside the gene matches. The CDR3 DNA reads TGCGCCAGCAGCAAAGGACTAGATTTAGGCACCGGGGAGCTGTTTTTT. Protein sequence: CASSKGLDLGTGELFF.

J is TRBJ2-3 and V is TRBV6-5; 12 bases agree with TRBD2. This CDR3 is 14 amino acids long. CDR1 and CDR2 from the germline V gene are MNHEY and SVGAGI. J lost 9 bases, V lost 4 bases, and 5 bases had no gene match. CDR3 sequence (DNA): TGTGCCAGCAGTTCTAGCGGGGGGGGAGGGACGCAGTATTTT. Its translation is CASSSSGGGGTQYF.

The J gene is TRBJ1-1, the V gene TRBV28; tentatively, D is TRBD1 (6 bases). The V gene's germline CDR1 is MDHEN and CDR2 SYDVKM. V was trimmed by 6 bases and J by 5 bases, leaving 10 bases between them. This CDR3 contains 12 residues. The CDR3 loop is CASRSGVTEAFF. CDR3 in DNA: TGTGCCAGCAGGTCAGGGGTTACTGAAGCTTTCTTT.

This chain joins TRBV6-5 and TRBJ2-7; D remains ambiguous. Germline V lookup: CDR1 MNHEY, CDR2 SVGAGI. V lost 4 bases, J lost 6 bases, and 13 bases lay in between. This CDR3 spans 13 amino acids. The CDR3, as DNA: TGTGCCAGCAGTTTTACCTACCAAACCGAGCAGTACTTC. As protein: CASSFTYQTEQYF.

The genes are TRBV7-9 and TRBJ1-6; D gene ambiguous. This CDR3 is 13 amino acids long. Trimming pared 5 bases from V and 9 bases from J, leaving 11 bases between. Per the germline V gene, CDR1 is SEHNR and CDR2 is FQNEAQ (reference sequence). In DNA form, the CDR3 reads TGTGCCAGCAGCATCGACCCGGTTTCACCCCTCCACTTT. It translates to CASSIDPVSPLHF.

To note about this clone: A junction boundary mismatches the germline segment, possibly from a read error. The chain recombines TRBV5-4 with TRBJ1-4; D gene ambiguous. Per the germline V gene, CDR1 is SGHNT and CDR2 is YYREEE (reference sequence). The CDR3 spans 15 residues. Written as DNA, the CDR3 is TGTGCCAGCAGCTATTCGGGTGAGATAGGCGAAAGACTGTTTTTT. Its protein is CASSYSGEIGERLFF.

This clone has just a few counts. The chain employs TRBV4-1 and TRBJ2-7; possible D gene TRBD1, 6 bases. Trimming took 1 base from V and 3 from J, leaving 19 bases between them. CDR3 length equals 17 residues. Germline V gene data show CDR1 as MGHRA and CDR2 as YSYEKL. CDR3 sequence (DNA): TGCGCCAGCAGCCAAGTTTCTCTCATAGGGGGTTACTACGAGCAGTACTTC. Protein sequence: CASSQVSLIGGYYEQYF.

The chain has TRBV7-6 and TRBJ2-1; 8 nucleotides align to TRBD1. Germline V CDR1 and CDR2: SGHVS, FNYEAQ. The length of the CDR3 is 16 residues. V trimming: 5 bases; J trimming: 0 bases; junction bases outside the gene matches: 6. Here the CDR3 DNA reads TGTGCCAGCAGCCAGGTCAGGGGGCTCTCCTACAATGAGCAGTTCTTC. It codes for CASSQVRGLSYNEQFF.

Only one count was recorded for this clone. The rearrangement uses TRBV2 and TRBJ2-1, with 9 bases aligning to TRBD1. The germline V gene has CDR1 SNHLY and CDR2 FYNNEI. The ends lost 1 base at V and 10 bases at J; junction bases unmatched: 8. This CDR3 spans 15 amino acids. The CDR3 here is CASSEGGQGASEQFF. CDR3 DNA: TGTGCCAGCAGTGAAGGGGGACAGGGTGCTTCCGAGCAGTTCTTC.

V usage is TRBV4-3 and J usage is TRBJ2-5; TRBD2 matches 11 bases. Germline trimming cut 0 bases from V and 7 bases from J; bases unmatched to any gene: 10. Per the germline V gene, CDR1 is LGHNA and CDR2 is YSLEER. The CDR3 loop spans 17 amino acids. CDR3 sequence (DNA): TGCGCCAGCAGCCAAGAAACCGGGCTAGCGGGAGGAGTGACCCAGTACTTC. It encodes CASSQETGLAGGVTQYF.

This chain uses TRBV2 with TRBJ1-2, with TRBD1 matching over 12 bases. Germline lookup yields CDR1 SNHLY and CDR2 FYNNEI. CDR3 length equals 15 residues. V gave up 6 bases and J gave up 2 bases; unmatched junction bases: 4. DNA for the CDR3: TGTGCCAGCAGGGGGACAGGGGGCGGAAACTATGGCTACACCTTC. Translation gives CASRGTGGGNYGYTF.

This rearrangement joins TRBV10-3 to TRBJ2-5; D not certain. V lost 2 bases to trimming and J lost 3 bases, with 7 bases between them. Per the germline V gene, CDR1 is ENHRY and CDR2 is SYGVKD. The CDR3 has 13 residues. The CDR3 coding sequence is TGTGCCATCAGTGAGGGAGCAGAAGAGACCCAGTACTTC. The encoded protein is CAISEGAEETQYF.

The chain employs TRBV6-4 and TRBJ1-4; TRBD1 agrees at 7 bases. Germline V gives CDR1 MRHNA, CDR2 SNTAGT. The CDR3 has 16 residues. Trimming at V came to 0 bases and at J to 8 bases, leaving 9 bases not matched to a gene. The CDR3 DNA is TGTGCCAGCAGTGACTCGAGTCAGGGGGGGGGCGAAAAACTGTTTTTT. Translation: CASSDSSQGGGEKLFF.

This chain links TRBV4-1 with TRBJ2-1; 15 nucleotides agree with TRBD2. V dropped 5 bases and J dropped 0; count of bases not matched to a gene: 11. The CDR3 contains 20 residues. The germline V gene encodes CDR1 MGHRA and CDR2 YSYEKL. CDR3 DNA: TGCGCCAGCAGCGCGCCACCGGGACTAGCGGGAGGTAGCTCCTACAATGAGCAGTTCTTC. Its protein is CASSAPPGLAGGSSYNEQFF.

The table lists this clone with a few counts. The V gene is TRBV9, the J gene TRBJ1-1; perhaps TRBD1 as D (5 bases). Germline V gene lookup returns CDR1 SGDLS and CDR2 YYNGEE. This CDR3 spans 13 amino acids. V was pared by 6 bases and J by 2 bases, with 11 bases between. CDR3 sequence: CASNGGGNTEAFF. The CDR3 nucleotides read TGTGCCAGCAACGGGGGAGGTAACACTGAAGCTTTCTTT.

The chain uses TRBV30 and TRBJ2-2; unclear D gene. This CDR3 comprises 15 residues. The V end lost 5 bases, the J end lost 3 bases, and 16 bases lay between the germline ends. Germline lookup yields CDR1 GTSNPN and CDR2 SVGIG (reference sequence). CDR3 region: CAWGSTVRDTGELFF. The CDR3 DNA sequence: TGTGCCTGGGGGTCTACCGTTCGGGACACCGGGGAGCTGTTTTTT.